These 5 T cell receptor beta chains came from one sample sequenced in a study of T cell repertoires in cytomegalovirus infection. Their recognized antigens are unknown. A single record per CDR3 protein comes from TCRdb applying MiXCR to the reads. The sample contains 250,000 to 300,000 distinct CDR3 sequences, 22% of which appear only once. The sample here was cultured PBMCs, taken from culture after CMV antigen stimulation. The receptor set was obtained from a human donor in good health (CMV status not recorded). Some clones in this sample may be carry-over from other donors' samples.

In its sample, this clonotype was seen many times. The J gene is TRBJ2-1, the V gene TRBV7-2; 9 nucleotides align to TRBD2. Germline V lookup: CDR1 SGHTA, CDR2 FQGNSA. The ends lost 1 base at V and 4 bases at J; junction bases unmatched: 5. The CDR3 sequence is 16 residues long. For the CDR3, the DNA is TGTGCCAGCAGCTTAGGGGGAACTAGCGGGTACAATGAGCAGTTCTTC. Amino acid sequence: CASSLGGTSGYNEQFF.

This clonotype has ten or more counts. The genes are TRBV7-2 and TRBJ1-1, with D perhaps TRBD1 (5 bases). Trimming pared 4 bases from V and 1 base from J, leaving 10 bases between. Germline assignment: CDR1 SGHTA and CDR2 FQGNSA. The CDR3 has 14 residues. This CDR3 reads CASSWSGGNTEAFF. Here the CDR3 DNA reads TGTGCCAGCAGCTGGTCCGGGGGGAACACTGAAGCTTTCTTT.

There are a few counts of this clonotype. The CDR3 loop reads CASSPSASRGLTEAFF. The CDR3 DNA reads as TGTGCCAGCAGCCCCTCGGCTTCCAGGGGGCTGACTGAAGCTTTCTTT. The chain uses TRBV7-9 and TRBJ1-1; 8 bases agree with TRBD1. This CDR3 has 16 amino acids. Trimming at V came to 5 bases and at J to 5 bases, leaving 13 bases not matched to a gene. CDR1 is SEHNR and CDR2 is FQNEAQ in the germline V gene (reference sequence).

The rearrangement uses TRBV5-4 and TRBJ2-3; 11 nucleotides align to TRBD2. The CDR3 length is 18 residues. Germline CDR1 is SGHNT and CDR2 is YYREEE (reference sequence). Trimming removed 4 bases from V and 5 bases from J; junction bases left unmatched: 15. As DNA, the CDR3 is TGTGCCAGCAGCCCCGAATGGGGGACTAGCGGAAGGATAGATACGCAGTATTTT. The encoded protein is CASSPEWGTSGRIDTQYF.

V usage is TRBV2 and J usage is TRBJ2-7; D possibly corresponds to TRBD1 (6 bases). CDR1 and CDR2 from the germline V gene are SNHLY and FYNNEI. The CDR3 runs to 15 residues. Trimming stripped 0 bases from V and 2 bases from J, with 11 bases between. The CDR3 nucleotides are TGTGCCAGCAGTGAAGCGGGGGACAAACCCTACGAGCAGTACGTC. Its protein product is CASSEAGDKPYEQYV.